These 28 T cell receptor beta chains were all obtained from the same sample, sequenced in a study of a mutant IDH1 vaccine in newly diagnosed glioma. Time point indicated: baseline, week 1 (first vaccination visit). The treatment here: pre-vaccination baseline after standard-of-care therapy. Some clones are missing from TCRdb's copy, which holds only in-frame ones; the method was immunoSEQ multiplex PCR. This table has over 80,000 clones, approximately 90% appearing once. The sequencing here drew on PBMCs, taken from a glioma patient treated with radiotherapy, temozolomide or both. Receptors originate from a woman between 45 and 65 years old with glioma.

The chain uses TRBV7-9 and TRBJ2-5; tentatively, D is TRBD2 (5 bases). Gene TRBJ2-7 matches the end of the DNA better, so the J call may be wrong. This CDR3 has 13 residues. Germline CDR1 and CDR2: SEHNR and FQNEAQ (reference sequence). For the CDR3, the DNA is TGTGCCAGCAGCCCCCGGCGGGTCAACGAGCAGTACTTC. The encoded protein is CASSPRRVNEQYF.

This chain connects TRBV4-1 to TRBJ1-5; 10 nucleotides agree with TRBD1. The CDR3 extends over 17 amino acids. The V gene end was trimmed by 4 bases and the J gene end by 10 bases; junction bases not matched to a gene: 16. The germline V gene encodes CDR1 MGHRA and CDR2 YSYEKL. The CDR3 region is CASSRLLRGQGSPPQHF. The CDR3 DNA sequence: TGCGCCAGCAGCCGCCTACTACGGGGACAGGGGAGTCCTCCCCAGCATTTT.

J is TRBJ1-5 and V is TRBV7-3; 9 nucleotides line up with TRBD1. There are 15 residues in the CDR3. Trimming at V came to 2 bases and at J to 5 bases, leaving 4 bases not matched to a gene. Per the germline V gene, CDR1 is SGHTA and CDR2 is FQGTGA. CDR3 coding DNA: TGTGCCAGCAGCTTATGGGACAGGGCCCATCAGCCCCAGCATTTT. Translation gives CASSLWDRAHQPQHF.

CDR3 DNA: TGTGCCAGCAGTGAAGCGCTTCGTGACAGGGCGAGAGATACGCAGTATTTT. Amino acid sequence: CASSEALRDRARDTQYF. The chain is built from TRBV2 and TRBJ2-3, with 7 bases identical to TRBD1. The ends lost 0 bases at V and 5 bases at J; junction bases unmatched: 11. CDR1 and CDR2 from the germline V gene are SNHLY and FYNNEI. The CDR3 loop spans 17 amino acids. Full variable domain (rest looked up from reference TRBV2 and TRBJ2-3): EPEVTQTPSHQVTQMGQEVILRCVPISNHLYFYWYRQILGQKVEFLVSFYNNEISEKSEIFDDQFSVERPDGSNFTLKIRSTKLEDSAMYFCASSEALRDRARDTQYFGPGTRLTVL.

This chain uses TRBV4-1 with TRBJ2-1, with D uncertain. The ends were cut back, 1 base at V and 6 bases at J, with 13 bases in the middle. The CDR3 covers 15 residues. Germline V gene sequence: CDR1 MGHRA, CDR2 YSYEKL. CDR3: CASSQGAAKANEQFF. DNA for the CDR3: TGCGCCAGCAGCCAAGGGGCGGCAAAGGCCAATGAGCAGTTCTTC.

The chain uses TRBV2 and TRBJ2-1; D gene ambiguous. CDR1 and CDR2 (germline): SNHLY, FYNNEI. Trimming removed 6 bases at V and 0 bases at J, with 9 bases between. CDR3 length: 14 amino acids. This CDR3 reads CASRIASSYNEQFF. The CDR3, as DNA: TGTGCCAGCAGAATTGCCAGCTCCTACAATGAGCAGTTCTTC.

The chain joins TRBV5-1 to TRBJ2-2, with D tentatively TRBD2 (6 bases). Trimming removed 4 bases from V and 2 bases from J, with 15 bases in between. The CDR3 totals 16 residues. From germline, CDR1 is SGHRS and CDR2 YFSETQ. The CDR3 DNA reads TGCGCCAGCAGCACCTCAATAGCGGCCAACACCGGGGAGCTGTTTTTT. Its translation: CASSTSIAANTGELFF.

J is TRBJ2-3 and V is TRBV5-4; 11 bases fit TRBD2. V gave up 0 bases and J gave up 0 bases; unmatched junction bases: 6. The germline V gene has CDR1 SGHNT and CDR2 YYREEE (reference sequence). The CDR3 length is 18 residues. DNA of the CDR3: TGTGCCAGCAGCTTGGCGGGACTAGCGGTTATTAGCACAGATACGCAGTATTTT. Protein: CASSLAGLAVISTDTQYF.

The V and J genes are TRBV13 and TRBJ2-7; 9 nucleotides match TRBD1. The V gene end was trimmed by 5 bases and the J gene end by 3 bases; junction bases not matched to a gene: 5. Looked up from germline, CDR1 is PRHDT and CDR2 is FYEKMQ (reference sequence). CDR3 length: 14 residues. CDR3 region: CASSPDRGNYEQYF. The CDR3, as DNA: TGTGCCAGCAGCCCCGACAGGGGGAACTACGAGCAGTACTTC. Complete variable domain (other parts from reference TRBV13 and TRBJ2-7): AAGVIQSPRHLIKEKRETATLKCYPIPRHDTVYWYQQGPGQDPQFLISFYEKMQSDKGSIPDRFSAQQFSDYHSELNMSSLELGDSALYFCASSPDRGNYEQYFGPGTRLTVT.

This clone was seen a single time. The V and J genes are TRBV2 and TRBJ2-5; D unresolved. V was shortened by 6 bases and J by 5 bases, with 7 bases between the two germline ends. In germline, CDR1 is SNHLY, CDR2 FYNNEI. This CDR3 has 11 amino acids. The CDR3 reads CASSFRETQYF. The DNA for the CDR3 is TGTGCCAGCAGCTTTAGGGAGACCCAGTACTTC. Full variable domain (outside the CDR3, taken from reference TRBV2 and TRBJ2-5): EPEVTQTPSHQVTQMGQEVILRCVPISNHLYFYWYRQILGQKVEFLVSFYNNEISEKSEIFDDQFSVERPDGSNFTLKIRSTKLEDSAMYFCASSFRETQYFGPGTRLLVL.

The V and J genes are TRBV14 and TRBJ2-7, with TRBD2 as a possible D gene (5 bases). The CDR3 totals 12 residues. V lost 6 bases to trimming and J lost 7 bases, with 13 bases between them. Looked up from germline, CDR1 is SGHDN and CDR2 is FVKESK. The CDR3 protein is CASSQRLAEQYF. The DNA of the CDR3 is TGTGCCAGCAGTCAGAGATTAGCGGAGCAGTACTTC. Drawing the rest from reference TRBV14 and TRBJ2-7, the complete variable domain is EAGVTQFPSHSVIEKGQTVTLRCDPISGHDNLYWYRRVMGKEIKFLLHFVKESKQDESGMPNNRFLAERTGGTYSTLKVQPAELEDSGVYFCASSQRLAEQYFGPGTRLTVT.

This rearrangement joins TRBV6-6 to TRBJ1-1; D is uncertain. CDR1 and CDR2 (germline): MNHNY, SVGAGI (reference sequence). The CDR3 contains 14 residues. Between the trimmed V and J ends, which lost 6 bases and 0 bases, there was a span of 11 bases. Written as DNA, the CDR3 is TGTGCCAGCAGCGGTAGCGAGATGAACACTGAAGCTTTCTTT. This encodes CASSGSEMNTEAFF.

This sequence joins TRBV7-8 and TRBJ2-1; 8 bases fit TRBD2. V gave up 5 bases and J gave up 6 bases; unmatched junction bases: 9. This CDR3 comprises 15 residues. Germline V lookup: CDR1 SGHVS, CDR2 FQNEAQ. The CDR3 loop is CASSGAGGPLNEQFF. CDR3 DNA: TGTGCCAGCAGCGGGGCGGGGGGCCCTCTCAATGAGCAGTTCTTC.

This clone has just a few counts. The V gene is TRBV7-9, the J gene TRBJ2-1; possible D gene TRBD2, 5 bases. Deletions cut 1 base from V and 3 bases from J, with 16 bases between. The CDR3 length is 17 residues. From germline, CDR1 is SEHNR and CDR2 FQNEAQ (reference sequence). The CDR3 here is CASSLVITSGGYNEQFF. CDR3 sequence (DNA): TGTGCCAGCAGCTTAGTAATAACCAGCGGAGGCTACAATGAGCAGTTCTTC.

The chain recombines TRBV6-1 with TRBJ2-5; 9 bases are shared with TRBD2. The V and J ends lost 6 bases and 4 bases, in that order; junction bases with no gene match: 3. The CDR3 has 13 amino acids. The germline V gene encodes CDR1 MNHNS and CDR2 SASEGT. CDR3: CASSLAGLETQYF. CDR3 sequence (DNA): TGTGCCAGCAGCCTAGCGGGACTAGAGACCCAGTACTTC.

The rearrangement uses TRBV6-1 and TRBJ2-7; 9 bases align to TRBD1. V trimming: 6 bases; J trimming: 4 bases; junction bases outside the gene matches: 4. The CDR3 consists of 13 residues. From germline, CDR1 is MNHNS and CDR2 SASEGT. DNA of the CDR3: TGTGCCAGCAGGAGGGGACAGGGATACGAGCAGTACTTC. Protein sequence: CASRRGQGYEQYF.

The chain has TRBV30 and TRBJ2-7; 7 bases are a match to TRBD1. After removal of 3 bases from V and 5 bases from J, the junction contained 10 bases not matched to a gene. The germline gives CDR1 GTSNPN, CDR2 SVGIG (reference sequence). CDR3 size: 14 residues. The CDR3 sequence: CAWRLAGGRDEQYF. CDR3 coding DNA: TGTGCCTGGAGATTGGCAGGGGGTCGGGACGAGCAGTACTTC.

The chain employs TRBV27 and TRBJ2-3; D uncertain. The V gene lost 9 bases and the J gene lost 2 bases, with 15 bases spanning the gap. This CDR3 is built from 14 residues. Per the germline V gene, CDR1 is MNHEY and CDR2 is SMNVEV (reference sequence). The DNA of the CDR3 is TGTGCCAGAGAGCTCCGACCCTTCACAGATACGCAGTATTTT. Protein product: CARELRPFTDTQYF.

This clone was seen only once. The genes are TRBV5-8 and TRBJ2-1; no clear D gene. This CDR3 is built from 11 residues. Germline values: CDR1 SGHTS, CDR2 YDEGEE. Trimming removed 5 bases at V and 4 bases at J, with 4 bases between. The CDR3 sequence: CASSYYNEQFF. The CDR3 region has the DNA TGTGCCAGCAGTTATTACAATGAGCAGTTCTTC.

J is TRBJ1-2 and V is TRBV28, with 7 nucleotides matching TRBD1. The ends lost 4 bases at V and 6 bases at J; junction bases unmatched: 5. This CDR3 comprises 13 residues. In germline, CDR1 is MDHEN, CDR2 SYDVKM. CDR3 loop: CASSSGQTDGYTF. Here the CDR3 DNA reads TGTGCCAGCAGTTCGGGACAGACAGATGGCTACACCTTC.

This sequence joins TRBV10-3 and TRBJ2-1; TRBD2 matches 11 bases. The trim removed 4 bases at V and 3 bases at J, leaving 5 bases unmatched. CDR3 length: 16 amino acids. CDR1 and CDR2 (germline): ENHRY, SYGVKD. The CDR3 reads CAISALAGGFYNEQFF. For the CDR3, the DNA is TGTGCCATCAGTGCGCTAGCGGGAGGATTCTACAATGAGCAGTTCTTC.

This clone rates as medium-sized. J is TRBJ1-5 and V is TRBV19; 9 nucleotides align to TRBD1. This CDR3 has 16 residues. Per germline, CDR1 LNHDA and CDR2 SQIVND (reference sequence). V lost 3 bases and J lost 0; bases outside the gene matches: 3. The CDR3 DNA reads TGTGCCAGTAGTATCGGGACAGGGCATAGCAATCAGCCCCAGCATTTT. Protein product: CASSIGTGHSNQPQHF.

The V and J genes are TRBV28 and TRBJ1-5, with D perhaps TRBD1 (6 bases). Germline CDR1 MDHEN, CDR2 SYDVKM. Trimming removed 7 bases from V and 4 bases from J, with 11 bases in between. This CDR3 is 13 amino acids long. Here the CDR3 reads CASTGTTNQPQHF. In DNA, the CDR3 is TGTGCCAGCACCGGGACAACGAATCAGCCCCAGCATTTT.

The chain recombines TRBV6-5 with TRBJ2-3, with TRBD2 identical over 13 bases. Germline V gene lookup returns CDR1 MNHEY and CDR2 SVGAGI. V dropped 4 bases and J dropped 5; count of bases not matched to a gene: 6. The CDR3 has 16 residues. The CDR3 is CASSWTSGSGGDTQYF. DNA for the CDR3: TGTGCCAGCAGTTGGACTAGCGGGAGCGGGGGAGATACGCAGTATTTT.

V usage is TRBV28 and J usage is TRBJ2-1; weak D call: TRBD1 (5 bases). The germline V gene has CDR1 MDHEN and CDR2 SYDVKM. The CDR3 has 14 residues. With 6 bases removed from V and 0 bases from J, the gap between germline ends came to 9 bases. The CDR3 loop is CASSLGASYNEQFF. As DNA, the CDR3 is TGTGCCAGCAGCTTAGGGGCCTCCTACAATGAGCAGTTCTTC. Complete variable domain (other parts from reference TRBV28 and TRBJ2-1): DVKVTQSSRYLVKRTGEKVFLECVQDMDHENMFWYRQDPGLGLRLIYFSYDVKMKEKGDIPEGYSVSREKKERFSLILESASTNQTSMYLCASSLGASYNEQFFGPGTRLTVL.

The chain couples TRBV18 to TRBJ2-1; possible D gene TRBD2, 9 bases. Germline V CDR1 and CDR2: KGHSH, LQKENI. CDR3 length equals 15 residues. The V end was cut by 3 bases, the J end by 8 bases, with 17 bases between. The CDR3 coding sequence is TGTGCCAGCTCACCCAGCCTAGCGGGACAGGATGAGCAGTTCTTC. Translating it yields CASSPSLAGQDEQFF. Full variable domain (outside the CDR3, taken from reference TRBV18 and TRBJ2-1): NAGVMQNPRHLVRRRGQEARLRCSPMKGHSHVYWYRQLPEEGLKFMVYLQKENIIDESGMPKERFSAEFPKEGPSILRIQQVVRGDSAAYFCASSPSLAGQDEQFFGPGTRLTVL.

The chain employs TRBV19 and TRBJ2-5, with 9 nucleotides matching TRBD1. The germline V gene has CDR1 LNHDA and CDR2 SQIVND (reference sequence). The CDR3 extends over 13 amino acids. The V gene end was trimmed by 9 bases and the J gene end by 5 bases; junction bases not matched to a gene: 7. CDR3 sequence: CASGTGSWETQYF. The CDR3 coding sequence is TGTGCCAGCGGGACAGGGAGTTGGGAGACCCAGTACTTC.

This chain links TRBV9 with TRBJ2-5; 8 nucleotides agree with TRBD1. This CDR3 spans 17 amino acids. J was trimmed by 1 base and V by 0 bases; bases with no gene match: 8. Looked up from germline, CDR1 is SGDLS and CDR2 is YYNGEE. The DNA for the CDR3 is TGTGCCAGCAGCGTAGGGGACAGGAACTCCTTCCAAGAGACCCAGTACTTC. Its protein product is CASSVGDRNSFQETQYF. Together with reference TRBV9 and TRBJ2-5, the CDR3 gives the full variable domain: DSGVTQTPKHLITATGQRVTLRCSPRSGDLSVYWYQQSLDQGLQFLIQYYNGEERAKGNILERFSAQQFPDLHSELNLSSLELGDSALYFCASSVGDRNSFQETQYFGPGTRLLVL.